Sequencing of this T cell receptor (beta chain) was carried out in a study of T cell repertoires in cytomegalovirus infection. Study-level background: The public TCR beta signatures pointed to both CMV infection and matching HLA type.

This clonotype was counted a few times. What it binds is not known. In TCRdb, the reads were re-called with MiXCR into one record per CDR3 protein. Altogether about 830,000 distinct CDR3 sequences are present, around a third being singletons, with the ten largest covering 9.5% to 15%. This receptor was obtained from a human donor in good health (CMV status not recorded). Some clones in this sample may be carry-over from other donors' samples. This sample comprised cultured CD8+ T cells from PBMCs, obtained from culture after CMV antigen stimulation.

CDR3 nucleotides: TGCAGTGCTAGAATTAACCGGGACAGGGTTTCCTACGAGCAGTACGTC. It yields the protein CSARINRDRVSYEQYV. The chain links TRBV20-1 to TRBJ2-7, with 9 bases that match TRBD1. This CDR3 is built from 16 residues. V shed 2 bases and J 1 base; nucleotides not matched to a gene: 9. From germline, CDR1 is DFQATT and CDR2 SNEGSKA (reference sequence).